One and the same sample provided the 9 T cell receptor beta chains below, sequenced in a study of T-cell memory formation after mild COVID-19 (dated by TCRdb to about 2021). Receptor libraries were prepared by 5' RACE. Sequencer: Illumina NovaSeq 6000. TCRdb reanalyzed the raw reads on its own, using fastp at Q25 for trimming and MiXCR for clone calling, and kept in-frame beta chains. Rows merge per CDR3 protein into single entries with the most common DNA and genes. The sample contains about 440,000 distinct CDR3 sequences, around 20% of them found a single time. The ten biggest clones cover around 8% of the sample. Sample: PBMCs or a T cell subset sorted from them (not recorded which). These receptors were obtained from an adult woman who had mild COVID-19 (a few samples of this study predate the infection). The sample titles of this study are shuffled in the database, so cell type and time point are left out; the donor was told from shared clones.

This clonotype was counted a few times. The CDR3 sequence: CASSQDTAEYNQPQHF. The CDR3 DNA sequence: TGTGCCAGCAGCCAAGATACGGCAGAATACAATCAGCCCCAGCATTTT. The V gene is TRBV3-1, the J gene TRBJ1-5; no reliable D call. The CDR3 is 16 residues long. Between the trimmed V and J ends, which lost 0 bases and 3 bases, there was a span of 12 bases. Looked up from germline, CDR1 is LGHDT and CDR2 is YNNKEL (reference sequence). The full variable domain, completed using reference TRBV3-1 and TRBJ1-5, is DTAVSQTPKYLVTQMGNDKSIKCEQNLGHDTMYWYKQDSKKFLKIMFSYNNKELIINETVPNRFSPKSPDKAHLNLHINSLELGDSAVYFCASSQDTAEYNQPQHFGDGTRLSIL.

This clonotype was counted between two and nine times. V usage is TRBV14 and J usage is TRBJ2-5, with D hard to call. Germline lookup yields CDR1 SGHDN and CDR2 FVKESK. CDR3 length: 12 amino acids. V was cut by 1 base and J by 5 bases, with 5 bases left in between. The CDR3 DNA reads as TGTGCCAGCAGCCAAGGCTCTGAGACCCAGTACTTC. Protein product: CASSQGSETQYF.

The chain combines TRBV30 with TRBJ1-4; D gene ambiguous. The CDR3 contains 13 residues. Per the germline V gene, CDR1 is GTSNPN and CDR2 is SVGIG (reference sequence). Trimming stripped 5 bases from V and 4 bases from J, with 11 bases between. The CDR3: CAWARTYNEKLFF. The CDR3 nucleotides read TGTGCCTGGGCCCGGACCTATAATGAAAAACTGTTTTTT.

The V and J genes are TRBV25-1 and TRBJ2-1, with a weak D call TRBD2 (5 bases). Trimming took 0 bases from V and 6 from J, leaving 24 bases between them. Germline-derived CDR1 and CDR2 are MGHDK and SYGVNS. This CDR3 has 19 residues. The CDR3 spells CASSEYSPTTGGPGNEQFF. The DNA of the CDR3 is TGTGCCAGCAGTGAATACTCCCCGACCACCGGCGGGCCTGGCAATGAGCAGTTCTTC.

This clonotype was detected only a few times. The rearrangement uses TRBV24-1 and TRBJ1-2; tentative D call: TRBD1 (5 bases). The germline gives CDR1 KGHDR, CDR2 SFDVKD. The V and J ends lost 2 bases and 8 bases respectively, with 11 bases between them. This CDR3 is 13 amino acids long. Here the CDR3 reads CATSDSDMRGYTF. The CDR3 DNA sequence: TGTGCCACCAGTGATTCGGACATGAGGGGCTACACCTTC.

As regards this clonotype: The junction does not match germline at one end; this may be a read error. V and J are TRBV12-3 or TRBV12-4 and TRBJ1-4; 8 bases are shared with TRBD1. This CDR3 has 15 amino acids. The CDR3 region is CASSFSDRVGEKQFF. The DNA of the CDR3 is TGTGCCAGCAGTTTCTCGGACAGGGTGGGGGAAAAACAGTTTTTT.

The CDR3 nucleotides are TGTGCCAGCAGTGACCGGGGGGCAAGCTACGAGCAGTACTTC. It is translated as CASSDRGASYEQYF. The chain has TRBV25-1 and TRBJ2-7; maybe TRBD2 (7 bases). The germline V and J ends were trimmed by 3 bases and 3 bases, with 12 bases remaining between them. The germline CDR1 and CDR2 sequences are MGHDK and SYGVNS. There are 14 residues in the CDR3.

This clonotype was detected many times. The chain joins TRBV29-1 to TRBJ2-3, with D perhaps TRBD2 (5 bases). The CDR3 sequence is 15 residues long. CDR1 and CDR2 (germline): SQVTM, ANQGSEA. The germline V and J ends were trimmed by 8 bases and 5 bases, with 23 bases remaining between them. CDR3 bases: TGCAGCACCGCACTGCTAGGCCAACGGGGAGATACGCAGTATTTT. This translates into CSTALLGQRGDTQYF.

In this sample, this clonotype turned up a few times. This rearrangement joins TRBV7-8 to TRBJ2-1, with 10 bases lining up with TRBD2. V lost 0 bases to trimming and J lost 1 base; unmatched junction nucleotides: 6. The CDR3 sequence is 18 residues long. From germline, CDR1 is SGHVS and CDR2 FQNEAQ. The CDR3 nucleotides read TGTGCCAGCAGCTTAGCGCTCGGACTAGCGGTTTCCTACAATGAGCAGTTCTTC. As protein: CASSLALGLAVSYNEQFF. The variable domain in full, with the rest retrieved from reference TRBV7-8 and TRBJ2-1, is GAGVSQSPRYKVAKRGQDVALRCDPISGHVSLFWYQQALGQGPEFLTYFQNEAQLDKSGLPSDRFFAERPEGSVSTLKIQRTQQEDSAVYLCASSLALGLAVSYNEQFFGPGTRLTVL.